These 10 T cell receptor beta chains originate from one sample sequenced in a study of regulatory T cells in long-lasting Graves disease. Time point reported: newly diagnosed GD, antithyroid drugs for less than 3 months. TCR sequences were obtained from RNA taken from PBMCs. Libraries of TCR beta came from iRepertoire HTBI primers plus Arm-PCR of CDR3 regions. TCRdb reanalysed the multiplex PCR reads using MiXCR and keeps one entry per CDR3 protein. The data contain 200,000 to 250,000 distinct CDR3 sequences, approximately 16% of them singletons. The sample consisted of peripheral blood mononuclear cells (PBMCs), taken at new diagnosis, from a patient treated with antithyroid drugs. These TCRs come from a female donor with Graves disease.

This clonotype was detected ten times or more. The gene calls are TRBV6-1 and TRBJ2-5; D gene uncertain. CDR1 is MNHNS and CDR2 is SASEGT in the germline V gene. V lost 8 bases and J lost 7, with 11 bases in between. CDR3 length equals 11 residues. CDR3 nucleotide sequence: TGTGCCAGCGGACCGCGTGGGACCCAGTACTTC. Translation: CASGPRGTQYF.

This clonotype was detected many times. The chain has TRBV4-1 and TRBJ1-1; D possibly corresponds to TRBD1 (5 bases). Germline V CDR1 and CDR2: MGHRA, YSYEKL. The CDR3 consists of 15 residues. Trimming left V 4 bases short and J 1 base short, with 13 bases between. DNA for the CDR3: TGCGCCAGCAGCCGCAGGGACTCGGGGAACACTGAAGCTTTCTTT. It translates to CASSRRDSGNTEAFF.

This clonotype was seen ten or more times. The chain recombines TRBV6-2 or TRBV6-3 with TRBJ2-7, with D unclear. This CDR3 spans 14 amino acids. Trimming shortened V by 5 bases and J by 1 base, and 12 bases separated the two germline ends. Germline V CDR1 and CDR2: MNHEY, SVGEGT. The CDR3 region has the DNA TGTGCCAGCAGTGAAAACTACCCATCCTACGAGCAGTACTTC. It yields the protein CASSENYPSYEQYF.

This clonotype showed up many times. CDR3 DNA sequence: TGCAGTGCTAGCCTAGAGCCACGCAATGAGCAGTTCTTC. Translation gives CSASLEPRNEQFF. The V call is TRBV20-1, the J call TRBJ2-1; D not certain. Trimming removed 3 bases from V and 6 bases from J, with 12 bases in between. Per germline, CDR1 DFQATT and CDR2 SNEGSKA (reference sequence). CDR3 length: 13 amino acids.

This chain joins TRBV28 and TRBJ1-5; 9 nucleotides line up with TRBD1. This CDR3 is built from 13 residues. Germline lookup yields CDR1 MDHEN and CDR2 SYDVKM. V trimming: 8 bases; J trimming: 7 bases; junction bases outside the gene matches: 6. CDR3 loop: CASSTGGRQPQHF. CDR3 nucleotides: TGTGCCAGCTCAACAGGGGGCAGGCAGCCCCAGCATTTT.

This clonotype was seen ten or more times. The J gene is TRBJ2-2, the V gene TRBV3-1; 7 nucleotides align to TRBD2. This CDR3 has 13 amino acids. Unmatched junction bases numbered 3, after V lost 4 bases and J lost 7 bases. Germline V gives CDR1 LGHDT, CDR2 YNNKEL (reference sequence). CDR3: CASSPQRGGELFF. The CDR3 coding sequence is TGTGCCAGCAGCCCTCAGCGGGGCGGGGAGCTGTTTTTT.

Regarding this clonotype: A much larger clone sits a single nucleotide away, making a read error possible. The chain employs TRBV9 and TRBJ2-3; D possibly corresponds to TRBD1 (6 bases). Germline V lookup: CDR1 SGDLS, CDR2 YYNGEE. This CDR3 has 14 residues. The CDR3 is CASSFRQDTDTHYF. The CDR3 nucleotides read TGTGCCAGCAGCTTTAGACAGGATACAGATACGCACTATTTT.

This clonotype came up many times. The rearrangement uses TRBV5-1 and TRBJ2-5; 12 nucleotides align to TRBD2. Germline CDR1 SGHRS, CDR2 YFSETQ. V shed 4 bases and J 5 bases; nucleotides not matched to a gene: 6. The CDR3 is 15 amino acids. CDR3 sequence (DNA): TGCGCCAGCAGCACCAGACTAGCGGGAGATGAGACCCAGTACTTC. This sequence encodes CASSTRLAGDETQYF. Combining the CDR3 with reference TRBV5-1 and TRBJ2-5 gives the whole variable domain KAGVTQTPRYLIKTRGQQVTLSCSPISGHRSVSWYQQTPGQGLQFLFEYFSETQRNKGNFPGRFSGRQFSNSRSEMNVSTLELGDSALYLCASSTRLAGDETQYFGPGTRLLVL.

Concerning this clonotype itself: One base separates it from a far larger clone, so it is likely a read error. The gene calls are TRBV6-5 and TRBJ1-1, with D perhaps matching TRBD1 (5 bases). CDR1 is MNHEY and CDR2 is SVGAGI in the germline V gene. CDR3 size: 18 residues. Written as DNA, the CDR3 is TGTGCCACCAGTTACTCATTATCTATAGGGGCGCCGAACACTGAAGCTTTCTTT. Translating gives CATSYSLSIGAPNTEAFF.

CDR3 in amino acids: CASSRTGAGANVLTF. The DNA of the CDR3 is TGTGCCAGCAGCCGAACAGGGGCTGGGGCCAACGTCCTGACTTTC. The chain recombines TRBV7-9 with TRBJ2-6; 7 bases line up with TRBD1. V lost 5 bases and J lost 2; bases outside the gene matches: 3. CDR3 length: 15 amino acids. From germline, CDR1 is SEHNR and CDR2 FQNEAQ (reference sequence).